A selection of T cell receptor beta chains follows, all from one sample in a study of T cell repertoires in cytomegalovirus infection. TCRdb fed the reads into MiXCR, producing one record per CDR3 protein. This table has 45,000 to 75,000 distinct CDR3 sequences, about a third appearing once. No antigen has been identified for these receptors. What was sequenced was PBMCs, sequenced either directly or after in vitro stimulation (not recorded which). All receptors come from a human donor in good health (CMV status not recorded). Some clones in this sample may be carry-over from other donors' samples. Both conserved end residues are part of each CDR3. D genes are given only for firm matches. Some rows mark clone size as missing; the rest say once, few, many or name a class of expanded clone.

size	V	J	D	CDR3	DNA
many	TRBV7-2	TRBJ2-1	TRBD1	CASSLQGDNEQFF	TGTGCCAGCAGTTTGCAGGGGGACAATGAGCAGTTCTTC
few	TRBV7-8	TRBJ2-3	TRBD1	CASSLDRALITDTQYF	TGTGCCAGCAGCCTTGACAGGGCATTGATCACAGATACGCAGTATTTT
few	TRBV6-2/TRBV6-3	TRBJ2-4	-	CASSYPRLGEDIQYF	TGTGCCAGCAGTTACCCCAGGCTTGGGGAGGACATTCAGTACTTC
-	TRBV5-5	TRBJ1-3	-	CASSVTVSGNTIYF	TGTGCCAGCAGCGTAACGGTTTCTGGAAACACCATATATTTT
-	TRBV5-1	TRBJ2-7	TRBD2	CASSIQREDEQYF	TGCGCCAGCAGTATCCAGCGGGAGGACGAGCAGTACTTC
-	TRBV14	TRBJ2-1	TRBD2	CASSQGGGVDEQFF	TGTGCCAGCAGCCAAGGCGGGGGGGTGGATGAGCAGTTCTTC
many	TRBV19	TRBJ1-6	TRBD1	CASSINRGTADNSPLHF	TGTGCCAGTAGTATAAATCGTGGGACAGCCGATAATTCACCCCTCCACTTT
few	TRBV12-3/TRBV12-4	TRBJ2-3	-	CASSLFPATPGRYF	TGTGCCAGCAGTTTGTTTCCCGCTACCCCGGGGCGTTATTTT
many	TRBV7-2	TRBJ2-5	TRBD1	CASSIGPGQQETQYF	TGTGCCAGCAGCATAGGGCCGGGACAGCAAGAGACCCAGTACTTC
many	TRBV7-2	TRBJ1-3	-	CASSFSNTIYF	TGTGCCAGCAGCTTCAGCAACACCATATATTTT
-	TRBV6-1	TRBJ1-6	TRBD1	CASSEDRGRNSPLHF	TGTGCCAGCAGTGAGGACAGGGGGAGGAATTCACCCCTCCACTTT
-	TRBV20-1	TRBJ2-1	TRBD2	CSARWASGNHEQFF	TGCAGTGCTAGATGGGCTAGCGGGAACCATGAGCAGTTCTTC
-	TRBV6-2/TRBV6-3	TRBJ2-2	TRBD2	CASSLRGRGTGELFF	TGTGCCAGCAGTTTGCGCGGGAGAGGTACCGGGGAGCTGTTTTTT
many	TRBV7-6	TRBJ2-7	TRBD2	CASSLRTSGRLPYEQYF	TGTGCCAGCAGCCTCCGGACTAGCGGGAGGCTCCCCTACGAGCAGTACTTC
-	TRBV28	TRBJ2-3	TRBD2	CASSSRGDLVAGIPTQYF	TGTGCCAGCAGTTCAAGGGGGGACTTAGTAGCGGGGATCCCTACGCAGTATTTT
few	TRBV4-1	TRBJ2-1	-	CASSLRRYDEQFF	TGCGCCAGCAGCCTAAGGCGGTACGATGAGCAGTTCTTC
few	TRBV19	TRBJ2-5	TRBD1	CASSSHRGPQETQYF	TGTGCCAGTAGTAGCCACAGGGGGCCCCAAGAGACCCAGTACTTC
-	TRBV4-1	TRBJ2-1	-	CASSRTTESPYNEQFF	TGCGCCAGCAGCCGGACGACAGAGAGTCCCTACAATGAGCAGTTCTTC
-	TRBV6-1	TRBJ2-7	TRBD2	CASSDTGTSGSYEQYF	TGTGCCAGCAGTGATACCGGGACTAGCGGTTCCTACGAGCAGTACTTC
-	TRBV5-4	TRBJ1-1	-	CASSGIAPTEAFF	TGTGCCAGCAGCGGCATAGCGCCAACTGAAGCTTTCTTT
few	TRBV4-3	TRBJ2-1	TRBD2	CASSQRLAAYNEQFF	TGCGCCAGCAGCCAGAGGCTAGCGGCCTACAATGAGCAGTTCTTC
-	TRBV7-9	TRBJ2-5	-	CASSLLGETQYF	TGTGCCAGCAGCTTACTGGGGGAGACCCAGTACTTC
-	TRBV7-4	TRBJ2-2	TRBD1	CASSRDRNTGELFF	TGTGCCAGCAGCCGGGACAGAAACACCGGGGAGCTGTTTTTT
many	TRBV4-3	TRBJ2-3	TRBD1	CASSQLTGGPTDTQYF	TGCGCCAGCAGCCAGCTAACAGGGGGCCCGACAGATACGCAGTATTTT
-	TRBV29-1	TRBJ1-3	-	CSTKDTSSGNTIYF	TGCAGCACTAAAGACACCAGCTCTGGAAACACCATATATTTT
-	TRBV6-5	TRBJ2-7	-	CASRPGLSYEQYF	TGTGCCAGCCGTCCGGGGCTTTCCTACGAGCAGTACTTC
-	TRBV2	TRBJ2-6	-	CASKGSGANVLTF	TGTGCCAGCAAGGGGTCTGGGGCCAACGTCCTGACTTTC
-	TRBV18	TRBJ2-1	-	CASSPNNEQFF	TGTGCCAGCTCGCCGAACAATGAGCAGTTCTTC
-	TRBV6-5	TRBJ2-7	TRBD2	CASSPEEAGSYEQYF	TGTGCCAGCAGCCCGGAAGAAGCGGGGTCCTACGAGCAGTACTTC
many	TRBV7-2	TRBJ2-7	-	CASSLAPGQSGREQYF	TGTGCCAGCAGCTTAGCCCCCGGACAGTCCGGACGCGAGCAGTACTTC
many	TRBV7-2	TRBJ2-3	TRBD1	CASQRGGTGGNTQYF	TGTGCCAGCCAACGGGGCGGGACAGGGGGAAATACGCAGTATTTT
-	TRBV5-4	TRBJ2-1	TRBD2	CASSPTSGGSYNEQFF	TGTGCCAGCAGCCCTACTAGCGGTGGCTCCTACAATGAGCAGTTCTTC
-	TRBV9	TRBJ1-6	-	CASSVGEGPKSPLHF	TGTGCCAGCAGCGTAGGGGAGGGACCAAAATCACCCCTCCACTTT
-	TRBV7-2	TRBJ2-7	-	CASSLNGPGVVYEQYF	TGTGCCAGCAGCTTAAACGGACCAGGAGTGGTCTACGAGCAGTACTTC
once	TRBV7-9	TRBJ2-7	-	CASSSGTFAPEQYF	TGTGCCAGCAGCTCCGGGACTTTCGCCCCAGAGCAGTACTTC
-	TRBV28	TRBJ1-1	-	CASSLGLGQGSVGAFF	TGTGCCAGCAGTTTAGGGCTCGGCCAGGGGTCAGTTGGCGCTTTCTTT
few	TRBV7-8	TRBJ2-3	-	CASGGAQGDTQYF	TGTGCCAGCGGCGGGGCTCAGGGAGATACGCAGTATTTT
large	TRBV11-2	TRBJ2-5	TRBD2	CASSLGLAESETQYF	TGTGCCAGCAGCTTGGGACTAGCGGAATCGGAGACCCAGTACTTC
-	TRBV15	TRBJ1-5	-	CATSPGYVGGNQPQHF	TGTGCCACCAGCCCCGGATATGTCGGGGGCAATCAGCCCCAGCATTTT
few	TRBV4-1	TRBJ1-1	-	CASSQDRGSGGTEAFF	TGCGCCAGCAGCCAAGATCGAGGATCGGGGGGCACTGAAGCTTTCTTT
-	TRBV12-3/TRBV12-4	TRBJ2-7	-	CASSPGPKDPYEQYF	TGTGCCAGCAGCCCGGGGCCCAAAGATCCCTACGAGCAGTACTTC
-	TRBV28	TRBJ1-5	TRBD1	CASRTGGGGNQPQHF	TGTGCCAGCCGAACAGGGGGAGGGGGCAATCAGCCCCAGCATTTT
few	TRBV6-6	TRBJ1-1	-	CASRTGGHAEAFF	TGTGCCAGCAGAACGGGGGGGCATGCTGAAGCTTTCTTT
many	TRBV7-2	TRBJ2-1	-	CASSVTGNSYNEQFF	TGTGCCAGCAGCGTAACGGGCAACTCCTACAATGAGCAGTTCTTC
-	TRBV7-9	TRBJ2-7	-	CASSQGGMDILSYEQYF	TGTGCCAGCAGCCAAGGGGGAATGGACATCCTCTCCTACGAGCAGTACTTC
few	TRBV12-5	TRBJ1-1	-	CASGHFGGPGHTEAFF	TGTGCTAGTGGCCACTTCGGGGGGCCGGGACACACTGAAGCTTTCTTT
once	TRBV7-8	TRBJ1-2	TRBD1	CASSSGQGLYGYTF	TGTGCCAGCAGCTCCGGACAGGGCCTATATGGCTACACCTTC
-	TRBV5-1	TRBJ1-5	TRBD1	CASSRTGREETQHF	TGCGCCAGCAGCCGGACAGGTCGAGAGGAGACCCAGCATTTT
many	TRBV12-3/TRBV12-4	TRBJ2-1	-	CASSPGVGVSEQFF	TGTGCCAGCAGCCCGGGGGTGGGGGTGTCAGAGCAGTTCTTC
few	TRBV12-3/TRBV12-4	TRBJ2-2	TRBD2	CASSLTGGLAINTGELFF	TGTGCCAGCAGTTTAACCGGAGGACTAGCGATAAACACCGGGGAGCTGTTTTTT
-	TRBV7-8	TRBJ2-1	-	CASSYVGGVTYNEQFF	TGTGCCAGCAGCTATGTGGGGGGCGTCACCTACAATGAGCAGTTCTTC